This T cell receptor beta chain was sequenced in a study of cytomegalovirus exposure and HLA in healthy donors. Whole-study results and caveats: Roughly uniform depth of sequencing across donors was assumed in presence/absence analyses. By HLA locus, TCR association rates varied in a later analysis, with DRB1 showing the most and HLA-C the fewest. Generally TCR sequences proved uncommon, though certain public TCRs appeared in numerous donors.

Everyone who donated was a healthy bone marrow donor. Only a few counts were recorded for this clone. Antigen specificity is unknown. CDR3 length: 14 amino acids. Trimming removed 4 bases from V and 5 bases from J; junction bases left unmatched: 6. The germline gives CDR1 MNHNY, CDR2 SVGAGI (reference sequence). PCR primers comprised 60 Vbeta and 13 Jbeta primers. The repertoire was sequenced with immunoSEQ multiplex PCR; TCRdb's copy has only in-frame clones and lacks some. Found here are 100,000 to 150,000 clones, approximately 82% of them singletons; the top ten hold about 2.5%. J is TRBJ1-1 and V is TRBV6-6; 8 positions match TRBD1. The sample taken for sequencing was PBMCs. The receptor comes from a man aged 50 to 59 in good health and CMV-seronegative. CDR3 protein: CASSSGGEGTEAFF. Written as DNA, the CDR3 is TGTGCCAGCAGTTCAGGGGGCGAGGGGACTGAAGCTTTCTTT.